Following are 15 T cell receptor beta chains from one sample sequenced in a study of beta chain features in type 1 diabetes. Every isolated RNA sample was fully reverse transcribed, so sequencing captured expressed TCRB transcripts. TCRdb's table, derived via immunoSEQ multiplex PCR, lists solely in-frame clones and lacks some. This repertoire shows about 930,000 clones, about a sixth found once; its top ten account for 0.023%. Sequencing was carried out using naive CD4+ T cells from blood. Receptor source: a woman aged 18-29 years in good health.

This chain links TRBV11-3 with TRBJ2-3; D call uncertain. V lost 5 bases to trimming and J lost 5 bases, with 11 bases between them. The germline V gene has CDR1 SGHNT and CDR2 YENEEA. The CDR3 consists of 13 residues. The CDR3 bases are TGTGCCAGCAGCCCCGAAGTGGAAGATACGCAGTATTTT. Translated: CASSPEVEDTQYF.

This clone was counted between two and nine times. The chain combines TRBV14 with TRBJ2-7; possible D gene TRBD1, 6 bases. This CDR3 has 14 amino acids. Per the germline V gene, CDR1 is SGHDN and CDR2 is FVKESK. Trimming stripped 4 bases from V and 3 bases from J, with 13 bases between. CDR3 sequence reads: CASSRDTRNYEQYF. The CDR3 DNA reads TGTGCCAGCAGCCGGGACACGAGGAACTACGAGCAGTACTTC.

In the case of this clone: Other DNA sequences of this sample code for an identical CDR3. The V gene is TRBV4-3, the J gene TRBJ2-2; TRBD2 matches 8 bases. The germline CDR1 and CDR2 sequences are LGHNA and YSLEER. There are 16 residues in the CDR3. Germline trimming cut 1 base from V and 5 bases from J; bases unmatched to any gene: 6. CDR3 loop: CASSQGREGRTGELFF. The CDR3, as DNA: TGCGCCAGCAGCCAAGGTCGGGAGGGCCGGACCGGGGAGCTGTTTTTT.

This clone was detected a few times. The genes are TRBV7-9 and TRBJ2-2, with TRBD1 matching 9 bases. CDR1 and CDR2 from the germline V gene are SEHNR and FQNEAQ (reference sequence). The V segment lost 5 bases and the J segment 6 bases; nucleotides outside the gene matches: 7. The CDR3 consists of 15 residues. CDR3 in amino acids: CASSQGQGFAGELFF. CDR3 nucleotides: TGTGCCAGCAGCCAGGGACAGGGTTTCGCCGGGGAGCTGTTTTTT.

This clone turned up a few times. The V call is TRBV11-1, the J call TRBJ2-7, with 10 bases lining up with TRBD1. J gave up 4 bases and V 1 base, and 10 bases lay outside the gene matches. This CDR3 contains 17 residues. Germline CDR1 SGHAT, CDR2 FQDESV (reference sequence). CDR3 nucleotides: TGTGCCAGCAGCTTAGGCTTGTCGGGACAGGGGTTGTACGAGCAGTACTTC. This translates into CASSLGLSGQGLYEQYF.

The chain's CDR3 is CASSPVTGVSYEQYF. CDR3 coding DNA: TGTGCCAGCAGCCCAGTGACGGGAGTTTCTTACGAGCAGTACTTC. This sequence joins TRBV11-2 and TRBJ2-7; TRBD2 is a possible D gene (6 bases). Trimming took off 5 bases at V and 4 bases at J, with 18 bases between the two ends. This CDR3 is built from 15 residues. Germline V gene data show CDR1 as SGHAT and CDR2 as FQNNGV.

The table lists this clone with a few counts. J is TRBJ2-2 and V is TRBV6-5; D perhaps matches TRBD1 (5 bases). V was trimmed by 7 bases and J by 8 bases, leaving 14 bases between them. The CDR3 covers 13 residues. The germline V gene encodes CDR1 MNHEY and CDR2 SVGAGI. The CDR3 DNA reads TGTGCCAGCACCCAGGGAAAGGAGGGGGAGCTGTTTTTT. This sequence encodes CASTQGKEGELFF.

The rearrangement links TRBV7-9 to TRBJ2-7, with D possibly TRBD2 on 6 matching bases. Germline CDR1 is SEHNR and CDR2 is FQNEAQ (reference sequence). This CDR3 has 16 residues. Trimming pared 6 bases from V and 7 bases from J, leaving 25 bases between. The CDR3 here is CASRSGTVGGAREQYF. DNA for the CDR3: TGTGCCAGCAGGTCCGGGACGGTCGGCGGGGCGCGGGAGCAGTACTTC. Complete variable domain (other parts from reference TRBV7-9 and TRBJ2-7): DTGVSQNPRHKITKRGQNVTFRCDPISEHNRLYWYRQTLGQGPEFLTYFQNEAQLEKSRLLSDRFSAERPKGSFSTLEIQRTEQGDSAMYLCASRSGTVGGAREQYFGPGTRLTVT.

The chain joins TRBV28 to TRBJ1-2, with a possible D match to TRBD1 (6 bases). Germline V gives CDR1 MDHEN, CDR2 SYDVKM. This CDR3 region has 15 residues. V lost 10 bases and J 6 bases, leaving 24 bases between the germline ends. CDR3 sequence: CATRSNTGRKDGYTF. The CDR3 coding sequence is TGTGCCACTCGAAGCAATACAGGGAGGAAGGATGGCTACACCTTC.

This clone was detected a few times. This chain's CDR3 is CSVERGAGTSGTDTQYF. The CDR3 DNA follows: TGCAGCGTTGAACGGGGGGCCGGGACTAGCGGCACAGATACGCAGTATTTT. The V and J genes are TRBV29-1 and TRBJ2-3; TRBD2 aligns across 10 bases. With V trimmed by 2 bases and J by 1 base, 9 bases remained unmatched. Per the germline V gene, CDR1 is SQVTM and CDR2 is ANQGSEA. The CDR3 loop spans 17 amino acids.

This clone was seen only a few times. This chain uses TRBV11-2 with TRBJ2-5; 9 bases agree with TRBD1. Germline V lookup: CDR1 SGHAT, CDR2 FQNNGV. This CDR3 comprises 13 residues. After removal of 5 bases from V and 9 bases from J, the junction contained 7 bases not matched to a gene. The CDR3 DNA is TGTGCCAGCAGCCCCCGGGACAGGGTCCCCCAGTACTTC. This encodes CASSPRDRVPQYF.

This clone was counted between two and nine times. The rearrangement links TRBV4-2 to TRBJ2-7, with 8 bases that match TRBD2. There are 16 residues in the CDR3. Trimming removed 4 bases from V and 4 bases from J; junction bases left unmatched: 12. The germline V gene encodes CDR1 LGHNA and CDR2 YNFKEQ. This CDR3 is CASSPPSGGAAYEQYF. CDR3 sequence (DNA): TGTGCCAGCAGCCCTCCTTCGGGGGGGGCTGCGTACGAGCAGTACTTC.

CDR3 region: CASSLTTGLAGDEQFF. The CDR3 bases are TGTGCCAGCAGCTTAACGACCGGACTAGCGGGAGATGAGCAGTTCTTC. This rearrangement joins TRBV7-3 to TRBJ2-1; 13 bases fit TRBD2. The CDR3 runs to 16 residues. In germline, CDR1 is SGHTA, CDR2 FQGTGA. With V trimmed by 0 bases and J by 8 bases, 4 bases remained unmatched.

This clone was counted a few times. The J gene is TRBJ1-2, the V gene TRBV28; a possible D gene is TRBD1 (5 bases). Per germline, CDR1 MDHEN and CDR2 SYDVKM. V was trimmed by 3 bases and J by 4 bases, leaving 12 bases between them. There are 14 residues in the CDR3. The CDR3 sequence is CASSLGGAIYGYTF. CDR3 nucleotides: TGTGCCAGCAGTTTGGGAGGGGCGATCTATGGCTACACCTTC.

The table lists this clone with a few counts. The chain is built from TRBV7-2 and TRBJ2-5; 13 bases line up with TRBD2. CDR1 is SGHTA, CDR2 FQGNSA, per germline. There are 16 residues in the CDR3. The ends lost 5 bases at V and 5 bases at J; junction bases unmatched: 8. The CDR3: CASSLWTSGRIETQYF. In nucleotides, the CDR3 is TGTGCCAGCAGCCTTTGGACTAGCGGGAGAATTGAGACCCAGTACTTC.